These T cell receptor beta chains were read from a single sample in a study of T cell responses to AZD1222 COVID-19 vaccine. Only in-frame clones appear in the TCRdb table, and some are missing; sequencing was by immunoSEQ multiplex PCR. Of 70,000 or so clones listed, around four fifths are singletons. This specimen was peripheral blood, taken on day 0 of AZD1222 vaccination. The receptors were gathered from an adult in good health. Each CDR3 is given with its conserved first and last residue. Each record gives: clone size, V gene, J gene, D gene, CDR3 protein, CDR3 DNA. The D gene is left open where the match is weak. The size field is filled for only some rows; it gives once, few, many or a size class.

clone size: few; V gene: TRBV30; J gene: TRBJ2-1; D gene: -; CDR3 protein: CAWTSRPNEQFF; CDR3 DNA: TGTGCCTGGACTTCCCGACCCAATGAGCAGTTCTTC
clone size: few; V gene: TRBV28; J gene: TRBJ2-3; D gene: -; CDR3 protein: CASSFPDSSTDTQYF; CDR3 DNA: TGTGCCAGCAGTTTCCCGGACAGTTCCACAGATACGCAGTATTTT
clone size: -; V gene: TRBV7-9; J gene: TRBJ2-5; D gene: -; CDR3 protein: CASRIGGGWETQYF; CDR3 DNA: TGTGCCAGCCGCATAGGGGGGGGCTGGGAGACCCAGTACTTC
clone size: -; V gene: TRBV25-1; J gene: TRBJ2-2; D gene: -; CDR3 protein: CASSELSSARTGELFF; CDR3 DNA: TGTGCCAGCAGTGAATTGTCTAGCGCTCGCACCGGGGAGCTGTTTTTT
clone size: few; V gene: TRBV2; J gene: TRBJ1-2; D gene: -; CDR3 protein: CASSDGWQATTYGYTF; CDR3 DNA: TGTGCCAGCAGTGATGGTTGGCAGGCTACGACCTATGGCTACACCTTC
clone size: -; V gene: TRBV2; J gene: TRBJ2-3; D gene: -; CDR3 protein: CASWTGGADTQYF; CDR3 DNA: TGTGCCAGCTGGACCGGCGGGGCAGATACGCAGTATTTT
clone size: -; V gene: TRBV2; J gene: TRBJ1-6; D gene: TRBD1; CDR3 protein: CASQTGDSPLHF; CDR3 DNA: TGTGCCAGCCAAACAGGGGATTCACCCCTCCACTTT
clone size: -; V gene: TRBV9; J gene: TRBJ2-3; D gene: -; CDR3 protein: CASSVRASTDTQYF; CDR3 DNA: TGTGCCAGCAGCGTAAGGGCTAGCACAGATACGCAGTATTTT
clone size: -; V gene: TRBV5-1; J gene: TRBJ1-4; D gene: -; CDR3 protein: CASSLRVASGRIEKLFF; CDR3 DNA: TGCGCCAGCAGCCTCCGGGTGGCCTCGGGTCGGATTGAAAAACTGTTTTTT
clone size: -; V gene: TRBV7-3; J gene: TRBJ2-1; D gene: -; CDR3 protein: CASSLGSYNEQFF; CDR3 DNA: TGTGCCAGCAGCTTAGGTTCCTACAATGAGCAGTTCTTC
clone size: -; V gene: TRBV5-1; J gene: TRBJ1-4; D gene: -; CDR3 protein: CASSLRLGAGGNEKLFF; CDR3 DNA: TGCGCCAGCAGCTTGCGTCTCGGCGCAGGCGGTAATGAAAAACTGTTTTTT
clone size: -; V gene: TRBV6-6; J gene: TRBJ1-5; D gene: -; CDR3 protein: CASSLSNQPQHF; CDR3 DNA: TGTGCCAGCAGTCTTAGCAATCAGCCCCAGCATTTT
clone size: -; V gene: TRBV28; J gene: TRBJ1-1; D gene: TRBD1; CDR3 protein: CASSTGPQGVQAFF; CDR3 DNA: TGTGCCAGCAGTACCGGCCCTCAGGGGGTTCAAGCTTTCTTT
clone size: -; V gene: TRBV28; J gene: TRBJ1-2; D gene: -; CDR3 protein: CASSPRALDGYTF; CDR3 DNA: TGTGCCAGCAGTCCCCGGGCTCTGGATGGCTACACCTTC
clone size: -; V gene: TRBV25-1; J gene: TRBJ1-1; D gene: TRBD1; CDR3 protein: CASRGRTGLFGDTEAFF; CDR3 DNA: TGTGCCAGTAGAGGGCGGACAGGGTTATTTGGGGACACTGAAGCTTTCTTT
clone size: -; V gene: TRBV29-1; J gene: TRBJ2-7; D gene: -; CDR3 protein: CSVGGQGLDYEQYF; CDR3 DNA: TGCAGCGTTGGGGGCCAGGGGCTGGACTACGAGCAGTACTTC
clone size: -; V gene: TRBV6-2/TRBV6-3; J gene: TRBJ2-1; D gene: -; CDR3 protein: CASSEFTSGGNEQFF; CDR3 DNA: TGTGCCAGCAGCGAATTCACCTCCGGGGGCAATGAGCAGTTCTTC